This TCR beta chain is from a study of blood T cell repertoires in COVID-19. As for the study in general: Collection of acute and convalescent COVID-19 samples took place in the United States, Italy and Spain. T cells, B-cell-depleted T cells, or PBMCs provided the cDNA or gDNA that served as material.

The protocol was immunoSEQ multiplex PCR, while the TCRdb copy is restricted to in-frame clones and leaves out a portion. The sample yields nearly 200,000 clones, roughly 90% seen once. This clone was picked up one time. This CDR3 has 13 amino acids. Germline values: CDR1 MGHDK, CDR2 SYGVNS. V gave up 5 bases and J gave up 2 bases; unmatched junction bases: 2. The TCR originated in a woman in her 70s with acute or convalescent COVID-19. The specimen was peripheral blood. This rearrangement joins TRBV25-1 to TRBJ1-2; 7 bases map to TRBD1. In DNA form, the CDR3 reads TGTGCCAGCAGTCCACAGGGGAACTATGGCTACACCTTC. Translation gives CASSPQGNYGYTF.